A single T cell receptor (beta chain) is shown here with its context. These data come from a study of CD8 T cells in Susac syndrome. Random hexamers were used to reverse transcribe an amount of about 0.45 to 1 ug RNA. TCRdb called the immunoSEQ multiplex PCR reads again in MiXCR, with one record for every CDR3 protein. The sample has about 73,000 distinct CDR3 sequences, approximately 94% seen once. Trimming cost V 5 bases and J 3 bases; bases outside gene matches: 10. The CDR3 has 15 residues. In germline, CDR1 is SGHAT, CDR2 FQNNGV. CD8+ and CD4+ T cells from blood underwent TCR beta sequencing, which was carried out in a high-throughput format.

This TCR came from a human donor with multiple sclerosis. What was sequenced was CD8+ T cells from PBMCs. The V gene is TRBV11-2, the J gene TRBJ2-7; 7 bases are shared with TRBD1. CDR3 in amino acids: CASSNTGTVNYEQYF. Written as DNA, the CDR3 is TGTGCCAGCAGCAATACCGGGACAGTAAACTACGAGCAGTACTTC.